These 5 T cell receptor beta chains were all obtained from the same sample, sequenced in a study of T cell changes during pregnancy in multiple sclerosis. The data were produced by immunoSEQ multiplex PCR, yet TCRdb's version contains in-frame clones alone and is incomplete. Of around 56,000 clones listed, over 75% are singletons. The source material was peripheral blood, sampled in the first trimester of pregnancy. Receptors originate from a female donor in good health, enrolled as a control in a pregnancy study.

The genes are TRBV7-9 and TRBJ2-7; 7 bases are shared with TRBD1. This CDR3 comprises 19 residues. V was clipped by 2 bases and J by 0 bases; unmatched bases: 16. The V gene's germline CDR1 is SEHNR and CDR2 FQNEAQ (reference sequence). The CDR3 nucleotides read TGTGCCAGCAGCTTAAGGACAGGATTCCCAAACATAAGCTCCTACGAGCAGTACTTC. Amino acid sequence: CASSLRTGFPNISSYEQYF.

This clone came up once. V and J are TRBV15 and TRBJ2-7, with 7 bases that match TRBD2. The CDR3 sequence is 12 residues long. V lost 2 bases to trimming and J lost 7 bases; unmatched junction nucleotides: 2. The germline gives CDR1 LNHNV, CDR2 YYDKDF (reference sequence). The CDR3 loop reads CATSRRGEEQYF. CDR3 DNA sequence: TGTGCCACCAGCAGACGGGGGGAGGAGCAGTACTTC.

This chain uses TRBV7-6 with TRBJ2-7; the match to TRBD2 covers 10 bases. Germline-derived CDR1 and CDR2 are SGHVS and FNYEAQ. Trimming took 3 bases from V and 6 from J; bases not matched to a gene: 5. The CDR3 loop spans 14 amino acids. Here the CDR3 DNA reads TGTGCCAGCAGCTTGTTAGCGGGAGGAAGCGAGCAGTACTTC. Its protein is CASSLLAGGSEQYF.

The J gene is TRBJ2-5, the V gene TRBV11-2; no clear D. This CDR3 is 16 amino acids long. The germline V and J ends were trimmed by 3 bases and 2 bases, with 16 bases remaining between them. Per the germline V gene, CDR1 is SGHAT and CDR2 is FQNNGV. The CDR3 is CASSFSGGSLQETQYF. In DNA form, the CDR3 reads TGTGCCAGCAGCTTTTCAGGTGGCAGTTTACAAGAGACCCAGTACTTC.

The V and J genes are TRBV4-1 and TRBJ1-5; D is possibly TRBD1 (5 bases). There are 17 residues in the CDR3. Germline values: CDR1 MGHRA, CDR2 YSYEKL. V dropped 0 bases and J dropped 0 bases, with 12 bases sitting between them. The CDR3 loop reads CASSQEGAGYSNQPQHF. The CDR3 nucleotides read TGCGCCAGCAGCCAAGAAGGGGCGGGATATAGCAATCAGCCCCAGCATTTT.